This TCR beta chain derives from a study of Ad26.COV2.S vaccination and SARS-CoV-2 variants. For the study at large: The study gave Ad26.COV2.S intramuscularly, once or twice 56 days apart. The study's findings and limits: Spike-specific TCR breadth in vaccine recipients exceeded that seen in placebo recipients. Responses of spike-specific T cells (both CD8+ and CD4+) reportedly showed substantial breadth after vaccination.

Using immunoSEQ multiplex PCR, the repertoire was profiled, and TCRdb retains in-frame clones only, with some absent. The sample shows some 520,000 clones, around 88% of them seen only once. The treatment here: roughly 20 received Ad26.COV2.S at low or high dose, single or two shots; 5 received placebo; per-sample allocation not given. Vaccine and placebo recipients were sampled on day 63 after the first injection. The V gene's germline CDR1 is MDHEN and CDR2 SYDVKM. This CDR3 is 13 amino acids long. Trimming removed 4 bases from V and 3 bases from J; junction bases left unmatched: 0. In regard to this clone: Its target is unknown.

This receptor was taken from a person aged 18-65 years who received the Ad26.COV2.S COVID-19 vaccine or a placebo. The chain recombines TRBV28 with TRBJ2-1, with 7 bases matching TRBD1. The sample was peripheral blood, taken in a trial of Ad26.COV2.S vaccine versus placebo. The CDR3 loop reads CASSYRGYNEQFF. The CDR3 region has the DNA TGTGCCAGCAGTTACAGGGGCTACAATGAGCAGTTCTTC.